The source of this T cell receptor (beta chain) is a study of T cell responses to AZD1222 COVID-19 vaccine. Study-level results: Dominant at 160-218 and 743-854, vaccine-associated CD4 TCRs also spanned spike. It should be noted that donors were predominantly white British and more often female, and clonal diversity was possibly underestimated.

Generated by immunoSEQ multiplex PCR, the TCRdb table keeps only in-frame clones and is missing some. The sample gives around 130,000 clones, around 84% of which show up once; 12% is in the top ten. Deletions cut 6 bases from V and 0 bases from J, with 18 bases between. Germline lookup yields CDR1 MDHEN and CDR2 SYDVKM. This CDR3 contains 17 residues. With regard to this clone: The antigen remains unidentified.

The chain carries TRBV28 and TRBJ1-5, with D hard to call. The sequencing here drew on peripheral blood, taken on day 0 of AZD1222 vaccination. The clonotype comes from an adult in good health. The CDR3 nucleotides are TGTGCCAGCAGCCCGGCCATTCCCACGTATAGCAATCAGCCCCAGCATTTT. This gives the protein CASSPAIPTYSNQPQHF. Filled out from reference TRBV28 and TRBJ1-5, the complete variable domain reads DVKVTQSSRYLVKRTGEKVFLECVQDMDHENMFWYRQDPGLGLRLIYFSYDVKMKEKGDIPEGYSVSREKKERFSLILESASTNQTSMYLCASSPAIPTYSNQPQHFGDGTRLSIL.